The 8 T cell receptor beta chains listed next were all sequenced from one sample in a study of T cells in tuberculosis. The table came from immunoSEQ multiplex PCR; TCRdb's copy has only in-frame clones and leaves some out. Of 30,000 to 40,000 clones listed, approximately 95% are singletons. Described time point: new active TB diagnosis, blood taken before or within 7 days of starting treatment. Sample: PBMCs, taken at tuberculosis diagnosis. The receptors stem from an adult with tuberculosis.

This rearrangement joins TRBV5-4 to TRBJ1-2, with TRBD1 matching 10 bases. The germline CDR1 and CDR2 sequences are SGHNT and YYREEE (reference sequence). The CDR3 consists of 17 residues. With 3 bases clipped from V and 4 bases from J, the junction kept 12 bases outside the gene matches. CDR3 sequence reads: CASSSTGTGDRGYGYTF. CDR3 nucleotide sequence: TGTGCCAGCAGCTCTACCGGGACAGGGGATCGGGGCTATGGCTACACCTTC. Using reference TRBV5-4 and TRBJ1-2 for the parts outside the CDR3, the full variable domain is ETGVTQSPTHLIKTRGQQVTLRCSSQSGHNTVSWYQQALGQGPQFIFQYYREEENGRGNFPPRFSGLQFPNYSSELNVNALELDDSALYLCASSSTGTGDRGYGYTFGSGTRLTVV.

The chain is built from TRBV5-1 and TRBJ2-3; TRBD2 matches 11 bases. Germline assignment: CDR1 SGHRS and CDR2 YFSETQ. With 4 bases clipped from V and 3 bases from J, the junction kept 7 bases outside the gene matches. This CDR3 is built from 16 residues. CDR3 sequence: CASSLGTSGGTDTQYF. The CDR3 DNA reads TGCGCCAGCAGCCTTGGTACTAGCGGGGGAACAGATACGCAGTATTTT.

V usage is TRBV27 and J usage is TRBJ1-5; 7 bases fit TRBD1. The CDR3 spans 15 residues. V trimming: 0 bases; J trimming: 1 base; junction bases outside the gene matches: 0. Germline V CDR1 and CDR2: MNHEY, SMNVEV (reference sequence). The CDR3 spells CASSLSGQSNQPQHF. The CDR3 DNA reads TGTGCCAGCAGTTTATCGGGACAGAGCAATCAGCCCCAGCATTTT.

The rearrangement links TRBV15 to TRBJ1-1; D ambiguous. Looked up from germline, CDR1 is LNHNV and CDR2 is YYDKDF (reference sequence). This CDR3 spans 15 amino acids. V lost 5 bases, J lost 1 base, and 14 bases lay in between. CDR3 bases: TGTGCCACCAGCGCTTCCGGGAACTCGAACACTGAAGCTTTCTTT. Its translation: CATSASGNSNTEAFF.

The chain carries TRBV2 and TRBJ2-3, with 13 bases fitting TRBD2. Per germline, CDR1 SNHLY and CDR2 FYNNEI. The CDR3 has 17 residues. The trim removed 4 bases at V and 2 bases at J, leaving 6 bases unmatched. The CDR3 DNA is TGTGCCAGCAGTGGAAGACTAGCGGGGGGTCACACAGATACGCAGTATTTT. Its translation: CASSGRLAGGHTDTQYF. Drawing the rest from reference TRBV2 and TRBJ2-3, the complete variable domain is EPEVTQTPSHQVTQMGQEVILRCVPISNHLYFYWYRQILGQKVEFLVSFYNNEISEKSEIFDDQFSVERPDGSNFTLKIRSTKLEDSAMYFCASSGRLAGGHTDTQYFGPGTRLTVL.

CDR3 loop: CASSYGSGYTF. Written as DNA, the CDR3 is TGTGCCAGCAGTTACGGTAGTGGCTACACCTTC. The chain employs TRBV6-6 and TRBJ1-2, with D uncertain. The CDR3 runs to 11 residues. The V gene lost 2 bases and the J gene lost 7 bases, with 5 bases spanning the gap. Germline loops: CDR1 MNHNY, CDR2 SVGAGI (reference sequence).

The chain carries TRBV28 and TRBJ2-7, with D possibly TRBD2 on 6 matching bases. The germline V gene has CDR1 MDHEN and CDR2 SYDVKM. Deletions cut 5 bases from V and 3 bases from J, with 17 bases between. This CDR3 spans 15 amino acids. The CDR3 region is CASSAIKTGLYEQYF. CDR3 sequence (DNA): TGTGCCAGCAGTGCGATTAAAACGGGACTCTACGAGCAGTACTTC.

This chain links TRBV18 with TRBJ1-2; D remains ambiguous. Germline lookup yields CDR1 KGHSH and CDR2 LQKENI. V lost 6 bases, J lost 5 bases, and 25 bases lay in between. The CDR3 has 17 amino acids. The DNA for the CDR3 is TGTGCCAGCTCCCGGGCCGAGGGCGATGGGCTGGAGTATGGCTACACCTTC. As protein: CASSRAEGDGLEYGYTF.